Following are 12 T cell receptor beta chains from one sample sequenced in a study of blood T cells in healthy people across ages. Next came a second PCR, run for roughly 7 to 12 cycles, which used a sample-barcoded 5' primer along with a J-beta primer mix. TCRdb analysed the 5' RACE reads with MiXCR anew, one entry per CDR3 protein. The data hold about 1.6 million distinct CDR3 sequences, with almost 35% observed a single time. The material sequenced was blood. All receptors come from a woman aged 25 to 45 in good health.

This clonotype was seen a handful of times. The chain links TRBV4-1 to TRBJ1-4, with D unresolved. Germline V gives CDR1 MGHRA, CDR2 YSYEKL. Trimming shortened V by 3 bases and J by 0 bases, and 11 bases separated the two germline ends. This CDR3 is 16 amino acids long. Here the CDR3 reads CASSQFSGATNEKLFF. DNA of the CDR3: TGCGCCAGCAGCCAGTTCTCCGGTGCAACTAATGAAAAACTGTTTTTT.

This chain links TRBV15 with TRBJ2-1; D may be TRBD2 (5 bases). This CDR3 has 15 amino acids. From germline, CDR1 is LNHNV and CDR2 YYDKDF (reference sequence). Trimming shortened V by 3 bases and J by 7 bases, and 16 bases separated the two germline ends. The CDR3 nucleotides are TGTGCCACCAGCAGGGAGGTTTTGGACTCAAATGAGCAGTTCTTC. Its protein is CATSREVLDSNEQFF. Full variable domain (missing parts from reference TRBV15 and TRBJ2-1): DAMVIQNPRYQVTQFGKPVTLSCSQTLNHNVMYWYQQKSSQAPKLLFHYYDKDFNNEADTPDNFQSRRPNTSFCFLDIRSPGLGDTAMYLCATSREVLDSNEQFFGPGTRLTVL.

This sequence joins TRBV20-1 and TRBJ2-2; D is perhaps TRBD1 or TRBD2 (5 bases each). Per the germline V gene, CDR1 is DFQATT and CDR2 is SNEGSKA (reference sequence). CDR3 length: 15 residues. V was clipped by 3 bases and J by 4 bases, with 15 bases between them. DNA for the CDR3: TGCAGTGCTAGTTATGGGGGTCGGTCCACCGGGGAGCTGTTTTTT. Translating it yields CSASYGGRSTGELFF.

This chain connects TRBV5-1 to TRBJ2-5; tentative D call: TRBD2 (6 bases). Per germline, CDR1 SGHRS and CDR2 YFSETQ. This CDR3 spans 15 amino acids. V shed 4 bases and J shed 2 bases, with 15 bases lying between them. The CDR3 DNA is TGCGCCAGCAGCGGAGGGTATGCTATGCAAGAGACCCAGTACTTC. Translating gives CASSGGYAMQETQYF.

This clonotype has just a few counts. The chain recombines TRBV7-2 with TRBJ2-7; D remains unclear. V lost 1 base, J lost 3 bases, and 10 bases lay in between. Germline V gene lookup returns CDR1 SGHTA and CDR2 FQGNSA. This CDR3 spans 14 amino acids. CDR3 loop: CASSLGMLVYEQYF. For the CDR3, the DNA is TGTGCCAGCAGCTTAGGAATGTTGGTCTACGAGCAGTACTTC.

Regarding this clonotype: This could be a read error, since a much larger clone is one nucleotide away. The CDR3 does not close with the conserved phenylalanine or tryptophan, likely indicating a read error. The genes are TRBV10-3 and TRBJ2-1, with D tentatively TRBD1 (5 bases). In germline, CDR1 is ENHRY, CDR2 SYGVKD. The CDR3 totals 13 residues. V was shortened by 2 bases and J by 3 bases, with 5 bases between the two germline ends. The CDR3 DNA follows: TGTGCCATCAGTGAGACAGGCTACAATGAGCAGTTCTGC. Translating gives CAISETGYNEQFC.

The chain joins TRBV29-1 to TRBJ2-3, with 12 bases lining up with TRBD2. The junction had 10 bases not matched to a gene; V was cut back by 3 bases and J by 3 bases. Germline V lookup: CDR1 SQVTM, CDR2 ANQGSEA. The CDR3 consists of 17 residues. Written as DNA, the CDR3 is TGCAGCGTTGAGACTAGACTAGCGGGAGTGATTACAGATACGCAGTATTTT. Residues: CSVETRLAGVITDTQYF.

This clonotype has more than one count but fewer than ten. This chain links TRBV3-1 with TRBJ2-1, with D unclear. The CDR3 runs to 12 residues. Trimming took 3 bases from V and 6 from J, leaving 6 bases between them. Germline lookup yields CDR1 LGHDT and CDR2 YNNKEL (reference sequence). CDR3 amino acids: CASSHDSNEQFF. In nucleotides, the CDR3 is TGTGCCAGCAGCCACGACTCCAATGAGCAGTTCTTC.

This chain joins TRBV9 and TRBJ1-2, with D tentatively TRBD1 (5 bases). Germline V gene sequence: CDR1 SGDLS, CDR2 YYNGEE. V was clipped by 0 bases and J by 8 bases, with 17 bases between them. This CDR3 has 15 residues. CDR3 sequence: CASSVAAVGASGYTF. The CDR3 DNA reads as TGTGCCAGCAGCGTAGCTGCAGTAGGGGCCTCCGGCTACACCTTC.

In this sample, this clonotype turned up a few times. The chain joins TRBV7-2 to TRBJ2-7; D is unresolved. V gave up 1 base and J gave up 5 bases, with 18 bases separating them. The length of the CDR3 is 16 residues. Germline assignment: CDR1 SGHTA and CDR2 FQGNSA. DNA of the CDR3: TGTGCCAGCAGCTTAGGACCTACCTGGATAGAGGACGAGCAGTACTTC. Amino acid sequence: CASSLGPTWIEDEQYF.

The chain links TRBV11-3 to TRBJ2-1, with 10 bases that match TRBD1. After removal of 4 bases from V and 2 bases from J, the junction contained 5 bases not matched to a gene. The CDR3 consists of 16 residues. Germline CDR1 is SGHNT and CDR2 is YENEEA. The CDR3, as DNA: TGTGCCAGCAGCTCCGGGACAGGGGTGCCCTACAATGAGCAGTTCTTC. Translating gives CASSSGTGVPYNEQFF. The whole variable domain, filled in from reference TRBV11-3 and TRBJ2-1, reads EAGVVQSPRYKIIEKKQPVAFWCNPISGHNTLYWYLQNLGQGPELLIRYENEEAVDDSQLPKDRFSAERLKGVDSTLKIQPAELGDSAVYLCASSSGTGVPYNEQFFGPGTRLTVL.

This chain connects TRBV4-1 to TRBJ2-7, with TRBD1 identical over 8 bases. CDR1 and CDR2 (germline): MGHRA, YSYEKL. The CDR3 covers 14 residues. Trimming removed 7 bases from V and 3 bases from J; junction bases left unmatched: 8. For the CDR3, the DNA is TGCGCCAGCACCCACGGACAGGGAAGCTACGAGCAGTACTTC. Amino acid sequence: CASTHGQGSYEQYF.